This T cell receptor beta chain was observed in a study of human T cells and chemical hapten exposure. Overall study context: The study traced per-sample TCR yield variation mainly to small differences in pooled library volumes.

Study-wide results and limits: Once DPC sensitization occurred, TCRs above 1 in 1000 frequency showed no change.

Researchers extracted total RNA from unfractionated whole blood. Germline CDR1 and CDR2: MDHEN and SYDVKM. Trimming cost V 6 bases and J 5 bases; bases outside gene matches: 11. The CDR3 is 15 amino acids. Library construction involved attaching unique molecular identifiers to individual cDNA molecules, which allowed quantitative, reproducible TCR counting. TCRdb passed the 5' RACE reads through MiXCR, listing each CDR3 protein once. The sample records about 120,000 distinct CDR3 sequences, approximately 20% being singletons. The table lists this clonotype with a few counts. Its specificity is unknown.

This sequence joins TRBV28 and TRBJ1-1; 8 nucleotides agree with TRBD1. The sequence derives from a human donor in good health. This chain's CDR3 is CASRYQGAAWTEAFF. The CDR3 region has the DNA TGTGCCAGCAGATACCAGGGGGCAGCTTGGACTGAAGCTTTCTTT.